These 7 T cell receptor beta chains were all obtained from the same sample, sequenced in a study of identical twins. TCRdb used MiXCR to reprocess the 5' RACE reads, holding one entry per CDR3 protein. The sample includes roughly 540,000 distinct CDR3 sequences, under 25% of them seen just once. This same sample was also taken into another study, of T cells expressing NK-cell markers.

Sequenced material: CD4+ T cells sorted from blood. These TCRs come from a woman between 18 and 30 years old in good health.

The chain joins TRBV5-1 to TRBJ2-3, with a possible D match to TRBD1 (5 bases). The CDR3 has 16 amino acids. Trimming stripped 4 bases from V and 1 base from J, with 16 bases between. CDR1 SGHRS and CDR2 YFSETQ come from the germline V gene. CDR3 region: CASSRSDTGRTDTQYF. The CDR3 DNA is TGCGCCAGCAGCCGTTCGGACACTGGCCGCACAGATACGCAGTATTTT.

This chain links TRBV9 with TRBJ2-1, with 10 bases that match TRBD2. The CDR3 has 16 residues. Trimming removed 4 bases from V and 4 bases from J; junction bases left unmatched: 8. Germline loops: CDR1 SGDLS, CDR2 YYNGEE. CDR3 sequence (DNA): TGTGCCAGCAGCACAATGGGTAGCGGGGGGTACAATGAGCAGTTCTTC. It yields the protein CASSTMGSGGYNEQFF.

This clonotype was counted between two and nine times. The chain is built from TRBV5-1 and TRBJ2-1, with TRBD2 identical over 10 bases. The CDR3 runs to 16 residues. Trimming took 5 bases from V and 0 from J; bases not matched to a gene: 5. The germline gives CDR1 SGHRS, CDR2 YFSETQ. The chain's CDR3 is CASSSSGGSSYNEQFF. Written as DNA, the CDR3 is TGCGCCAGCAGTTCTAGCGGGGGCAGCTCCTACAATGAGCAGTTCTTC. Using reference TRBV5-1 and TRBJ2-1 for the parts outside the CDR3, the full variable domain is KAGVTQTPRYLIKTRGQQVTLSCSPISGHRSVSWYQQTPGQGLQFLFEYFSETQRNKGNFPGRFSGRQFSNSRSEMNVSTLELGDSALYLCASSSSGGSSYNEQFFGPGTRLTVL.

This clonotype was observed a handful of times. The chain couples TRBV15 to TRBJ2-7; tentative D call: TRBD2 (6 bases). CDR3 length: 13 residues. Trimming shortened V by 0 bases and J by 7 bases, and 10 bases separated the two germline ends. Germline V gene sequence: CDR1 LNHNV, CDR2 YYDKDF (reference sequence). The CDR3 DNA reads TGTGCCACCAGCAGAGATCCGGGGGTTGAGCAGTACTTC. Amino acid sequence: CATSRDPGVEQYF. Using reference TRBV15 and TRBJ2-7 for the parts outside the CDR3, the full variable domain is DAMVIQNPRYQVTQFGKPVTLSCSQTLNHNVMYWYQQKSSQAPKLLFHYYDKDFNNEADTPDNFQSRRPNTSFCFLDIRSPGLGDTAMYLCATSRDPGVEQYFGPGTRLTVT.

The chain couples TRBV20-1 to TRBJ1-5; D uncertain. Germline-derived CDR1 and CDR2 are DFQATT and SNEGSKA (reference sequence). Between the trimmed V and J ends, which lost 6 bases and 3 bases, there was a span of 9 bases. There are 12 residues in the CDR3. The chain's CDR3 is CSASLNNQPQHF. CDR3 DNA sequence: TGCAGTGCCAGCTTAAACAATCAGCCCCAGCATTTT.

This clonotype was detected only a few times. The chain carries TRBV5-1 and TRBJ1-2; 7 bases line up with TRBD1. This CDR3 has 15 amino acids. Germline loops: CDR1 SGHRS, CDR2 YFSETQ. V shed 4 bases, J shed 3 bases, and the junction held 9 bases outside the gene matches. CDR3 DNA: TGCGCCAGCAGCCCTTACAGGGGTGATGACTATGGCTACACCTTC. This gives the protein CASSPYRGDDYGYTF.

The chain joins TRBV5-1 to TRBJ2-3; D gene ambiguous. Trimming removed 7 bases at V and 0 bases at J, with 12 bases between. CDR1 and CDR2 (germline): SGHRS, YFSETQ. CDR3 size: 14 residues. This chain's CDR3 is CASWQSSSTDTQYF. DNA of the CDR3: TGCGCCAGCTGGCAGTCCTCTAGCACAGATACGCAGTATTTT. Full variable domain (missing parts from reference TRBV5-1 and TRBJ2-3): KAGVTQTPRYLIKTRGQQVTLSCSPISGHRSVSWYQQTPGQGLQFLFEYFSETQRNKGNFPGRFSGRQFSNSRSEMNVSTLELGDSALYLCASWQSSSTDTQYFGPGTRLTVL.